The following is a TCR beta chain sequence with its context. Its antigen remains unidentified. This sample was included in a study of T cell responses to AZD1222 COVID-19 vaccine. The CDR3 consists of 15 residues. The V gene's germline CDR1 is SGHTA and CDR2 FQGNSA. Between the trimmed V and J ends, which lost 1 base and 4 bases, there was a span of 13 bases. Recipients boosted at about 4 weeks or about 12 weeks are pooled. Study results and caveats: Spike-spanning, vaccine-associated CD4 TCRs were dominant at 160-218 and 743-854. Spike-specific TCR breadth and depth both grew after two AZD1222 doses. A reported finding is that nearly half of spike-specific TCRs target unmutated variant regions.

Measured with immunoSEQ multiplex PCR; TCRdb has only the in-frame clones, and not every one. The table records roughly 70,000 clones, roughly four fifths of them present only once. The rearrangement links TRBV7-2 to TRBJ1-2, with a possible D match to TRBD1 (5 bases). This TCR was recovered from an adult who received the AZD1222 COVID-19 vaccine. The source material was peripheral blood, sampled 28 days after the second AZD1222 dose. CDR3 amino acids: CASSLVAGGTYGYTF. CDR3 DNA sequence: TGTGCCAGCAGCTTAGTCGCTGGGGGGACCTATGGCTACACCTTC.